Below are 2 T cell receptor beta chains sequenced from a single sample in a study of blood T cells in healthy people across ages. Primers used in a second PCR of about 6 to 11 cycles were a sample-barcoded 5' primer and a J-beta primer mix. TCRdb ran MiXCR on the 5' RACE reads and lists one entry per CDR3 protein. The table has approximately 790,000 distinct CDR3 sequences, approximately 65% seen once; the top ten hold about a quarter. Sequenced material: blood. Every receptor here comes from a man younger than 45 in good health.

The V gene is TRBV6-6, the J gene TRBJ2-3; D possibly matches TRBD1 or TRBD2 (5 bases each). V lost 7 bases to trimming and J lost 4 bases, with 12 bases between them. Germline V gives CDR1 MNHNY, CDR2 SVGAGI (reference sequence). This CDR3 has 13 amino acids. Written as DNA, the CDR3 is TGTGCCAGCATGGGGCAGGGACCAGATACGCAGTATTTT. This translates into CASMGQGPDTQYF.

CDR3: CASSPAQGTYEQYF. The CDR3 DNA is TGTGCCAGCAGCCCCGCCCAGGGGACCTACGAGCAGTACTTC. V is TRBV6-1 and J is TRBJ2-7; TRBD1 is a possible D gene (6 bases). The CDR3 length is 14 residues. The germline gives CDR1 MNHNS, CDR2 SASEGT. V was cut by 6 bases and J by 2 bases, with 14 bases left in between.